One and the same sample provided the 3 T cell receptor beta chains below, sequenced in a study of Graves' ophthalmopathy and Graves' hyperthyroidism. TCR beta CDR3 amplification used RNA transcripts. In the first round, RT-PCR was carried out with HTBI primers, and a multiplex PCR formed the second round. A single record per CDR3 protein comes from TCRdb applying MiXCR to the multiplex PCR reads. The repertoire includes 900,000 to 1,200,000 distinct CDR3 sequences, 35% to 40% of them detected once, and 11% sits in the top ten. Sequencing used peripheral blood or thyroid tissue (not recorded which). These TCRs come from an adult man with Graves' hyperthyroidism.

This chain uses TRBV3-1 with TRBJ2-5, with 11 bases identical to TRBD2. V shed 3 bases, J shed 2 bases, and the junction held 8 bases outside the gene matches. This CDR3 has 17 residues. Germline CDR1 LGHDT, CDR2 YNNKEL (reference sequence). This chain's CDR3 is CASSQSWGTSGQETQYF. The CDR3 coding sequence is TGTGCCAGCAGCCAGAGTTGGGGGACTAGCGGACAAGAGACCCAGTACTTC.

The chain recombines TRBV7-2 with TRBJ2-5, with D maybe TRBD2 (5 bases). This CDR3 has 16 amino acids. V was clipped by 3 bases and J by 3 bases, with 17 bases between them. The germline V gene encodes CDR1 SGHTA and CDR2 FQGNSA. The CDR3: CASSFQLSSYKETQYF. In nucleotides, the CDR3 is TGTGCCAGCAGCTTCCAGTTGTCTAGCTATAAAGAGACCCAGTACTTC.

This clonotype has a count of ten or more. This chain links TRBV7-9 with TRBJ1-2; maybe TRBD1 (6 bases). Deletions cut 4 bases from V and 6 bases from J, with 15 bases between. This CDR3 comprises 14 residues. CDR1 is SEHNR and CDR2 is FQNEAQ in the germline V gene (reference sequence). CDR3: CASSSYTGNNGYTF. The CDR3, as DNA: TGTGCCAGCAGCTCATACACAGGGAATAATGGCTACACCTTC.